This T cell receptor beta chain was recovered during a study of OX40 agonist ivuxolimab in advanced cancers. With regard to the full study: Ivuxolimab was an agonistic, fully human IgG2 monoclonal antibody directed against OX40 (CD134), a costimulatory receptor. Intravenous ivuxolimab was administered to patients every 2 weeks at six dose levels: 0.01, 0.1, 0.3, 1.5, 3 and 10 mg/kg. Of the approximately 50 dose-escalation patients, hepatocellular carcinoma was present in approximately 20, melanoma in approximately 15, renal cell carcinoma in 9 and head and neck cancer in 9. The dose-escalation cohort was about 87% male with a mean age of around 62 years, ranging from roughly 20 to 80. Prior anti-PD-1, anti-PD-L1 or anti-CTLA-4 therapy was permitted, and checkpoint inhibitors had been received by 40% to 50% of dose-escalation patients. Partial responses were achieved by three dose-escalation patients, of whom one had hepatocellular carcinoma and two had cutaneous melanoma. The purpose of peripheral TCRbeta sequencing was to test whether ivuxolimab changed TCR sequence diversity and led to clonal T-cell expansion. The paper covers the monotherapy dose-escalation part of the phase I ivuxolimab trial, which included N ≈ 50 patients. Overall results and qualifications from the work: Partial responders in the 0.1-3.0 mg/kg groups had among the lowest normalized peripheral clonal expansion, especially among CD8+ T cells. The antigen specificity of the clonally expanded peripheral T cells was not determined. Clonal expansion of both CD4+ and CD8+ blood T cells was observed from baseline to week 6 at doses 0.1 to 3.0 mg/kg. After ivuxolimab, expanded clones were on average more numerous among CD8+ T cells than among CD4+ T cells. Low levels of normalized T-cell clonal expansion were also shown by some nonresponding patients.

About this clone: Its recognized antigen is unknown. Per-base quality was not reported, and no clone a single base away is much larger than it.

The trial excluded patients who had a history of autoimmune disease or who were on systemic immunosuppression. In every dose cohort, peripheral blood was drawn for TCR sequencing at baseline, cycle 4 day 1, and cycle 7 day 1. The samples were taken from a phase I, first-in-human, multicenter, open-label dose-escalation trial of ivuxolimab. Adults with locally advanced or metastatic melanoma, renal cell carcinoma, hepatocellular carcinoma or head and neck squamous cell carcinoma were enrolled in the trial. CD4+ and CD8+ T cells were sorted separately from peripheral blood before TCR sequencing. Genomic DNA was extracted from sorted cells for sequencing of the TCRbeta CDR3 region. The immunoSEQ Assay was used to sequence the TCRbeta CDR3 regions. The table comes from immuneACCESS by way of TCRdb, which keeps in-frame sequences with V and J called. Part of the clones is missing from these tables; in studies checked, under half for an unresolved V gene and the rest for unknown reasons. Recorded for this sample are 60,000 or so clones; under 90% of them occurred a single time. Approximately 5% of the sample is in the top ten clones.

This clonotype originated in an adult with an advanced solid tumor such as melanoma, head and neck, liver or kidney cancer. The sequences come from CD4+ or CD8+ T cells sorted from blood, collected in a trial of the OX40 agonist ivuxolimab.

The nucleotide sequence reads TGCAGCGTTTCCCCCGGGACACTTTATGGCTACACCTTC. Its product reads: CSVSPGTLYGYTF. Here the chain combines TRBV29-1 and TRBJ1-2; possibly the D gene is TRBD1, per 6 matching bases. CDR1 and CDR2, looked up from the germline V gene, are SQVTM and ANQGSEA. The CDR3 spans 13 residues, from the cysteine through the phenylalanine. CDR3 DNA only is kept here, 39 bases in frame from base 1. Trimming removed 5 bases from V and 5 bases from J, leaving 15 bases between the germline ends.